A single sample gave rise to the 4 T cell receptor beta chains below, sequenced in a study of PD-1 blockade in classical Hodgkin lymphoma. Time point reported: cycle 4 day 1 (C4D1), after more than five weeks of nivolumab. There was relapse after autologous stem cell transplantation in every patient, and there was variation in brentuximab vedotin exposure. Here immunoSEQ multiplex PCR was the method, and the copy in TCRdb shows in-frame clones only, minus some. The sample holds around 13,000 clones, roughly 80% seen once. Sample: peripheral blood mononuclear cells (PBMCs), taken before the fourth cycle of nivolumab. These receptors were collected from a human donor with classical Hodgkin lymphoma.

The table lists this clone with a few counts. CDR3 loop: CASSEARSRNWQPQHF. The CDR3 DNA is TGTGCCAGCAGTGAAGCGAGGTCCAGGAACTGGCAGCCCCAGCATTTT. The chain couples TRBV6-1 to TRBJ1-5, with unresolved D. Germline CDR1 reads MNHNS; CDR2 reads SASEGT. The CDR3 has 16 residues. V was cut by 0 bases and J by 7 bases, with 16 bases left in between.

The chain's CDR3 is CASSLDSPLHF. CDR3 nucleotide sequence: TGTGCCAGCAGCTTAGATTCACCCCTCCACTTT. This chain joins TRBV11-2 and TRBJ1-6; D uncertain. Germline CDR1 and CDR2: SGHAT and FQNNGV. Trimming left V 0 bases short and J 9 bases short, with 0 bases between. This CDR3 has 11 residues.

The V gene is TRBV10-3, the J gene TRBJ1-2; D unresolved. From germline, CDR1 is ENHRY and CDR2 SYGVKD. The germline V and J ends were trimmed by 6 bases and 7 bases, with 12 bases remaining between them. The CDR3 has 12 amino acids. This chain's CDR3 is CAIRPEGGGYTF. CDR3 bases: TGTGCCATCAGACCGGAGGGCGGTGGCTACACCTTC.

CDR3: CASSPRQTEKLFF. DNA of the CDR3: TGTGCCAGCAGCCCAAGACAGACCGAAAAACTGTTTTTT. V usage is TRBV7-2 and J usage is TRBJ1-4, with TRBD1 as a possible D gene (5 bases). There are 13 residues in the CDR3. The V end lost 5 bases, the J end lost 8 bases, and 12 bases lay between the germline ends. CDR1 SGHTA and CDR2 FQGNSA come from the germline V gene.